This T cell receptor beta chain comes out of a study of T-cell reconstitution after alpha-beta-depleted transplantation in children. This clonotype was seen a few times. Its target is not known. General observations from the study: One year post-transplant, T-cell counts and diversity were largely derived from T cells produced anew. Several hundred expanded graft clones reportedly supplied alpha-beta T cells about two months after transplant. Day-60 TCRbeta diversity that was high in some patients was derived from surviving recipient T cells and thymic progenitors.

This CDR3 contains 13 residues. Germline CDR1 MNHEY, CDR2 SMNVEV (reference sequence). Losses at the gene ends were 6 bases for V and 2 bases for J; bases not matched to a gene: 4. Unique molecular identifiers were built into the TCRbeta library. TCRdb processed the PCR reads anew with MiXCR; each CDR3 protein has one entry. Here the sample spans fewer than 1 million distinct CDR3 sequences, 15% to 20% being singletons. The chain joins TRBV27 to TRBJ2-7; TRBD2 matches at 7 bases. This clonotype was obtained from a male patient between 10 and 17 years old who had a stem cell transplant for acute lymphoblastic leukemia, so the T cells may come from the graft donor. The input for sequencing was PBMCs, mostly from graft donor cells, taken 360 days after TCRalphabeta/CD19-depleted stem cell transplant. The CDR3 spells CASSGGRPYEQYF. CDR3 in DNA: TGTGCCAGCAGCGGGGGGAGGCCCTACGAGCAGTACTTC.